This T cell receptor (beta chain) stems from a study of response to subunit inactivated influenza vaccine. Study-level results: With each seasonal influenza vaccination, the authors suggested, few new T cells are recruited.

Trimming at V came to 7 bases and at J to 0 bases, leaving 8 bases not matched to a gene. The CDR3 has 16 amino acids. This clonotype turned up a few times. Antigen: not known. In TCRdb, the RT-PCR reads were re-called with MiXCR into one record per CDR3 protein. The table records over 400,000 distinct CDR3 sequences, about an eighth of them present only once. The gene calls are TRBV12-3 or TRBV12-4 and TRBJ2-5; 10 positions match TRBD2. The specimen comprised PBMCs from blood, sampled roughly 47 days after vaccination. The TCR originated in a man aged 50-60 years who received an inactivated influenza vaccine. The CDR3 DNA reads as TGTGCCAGCACCCCTAGCGGGGGAAGGTACCAAGAGACCCAGTACTTC. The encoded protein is CASTPSGGRYQETQYF.